A single sample is the source of the 28 T cell receptor beta chains below, sequenced in a study of blood T cells in healthy people across ages. The second PCR ran about 6 to 12 cycles with a sample-barcoded 5' primer and J-beta primers. TCRdb processed the 5' RACE reads anew with MiXCR; each CDR3 protein has one entry. Counted here are about 570,000 distinct CDR3 sequences, roughly 29% occurring once; the ten biggest clones make up 18%. Sequenced sample: blood. The source is a woman between 65 and 79 years old in good health.

The sample holds a few counts of this clonotype. This chain connects TRBV4-3 to TRBJ1-4; 7 nucleotides match TRBD1. V shed 1 base and J 4 bases; nucleotides not matched to a gene: 6. Germline CDR1 is LGHNA and CDR2 is YSLEER. The CDR3 is 16 residues long. Here the CDR3 reads CASSQGTQGVNEKLFF. The CDR3 DNA follows: TGCGCCAGCAGCCAAGGGACCCAGGGGGTTAATGAAAAACTGTTTTTT.

The gene calls are TRBV3-1 and TRBJ1-1, with D possibly being TRBD1 (6 bases). The germline V and J ends were trimmed by 4 bases and 5 bases, with 14 bases remaining between them. This CDR3 has 14 residues. The germline V gene encodes CDR1 LGHDT and CDR2 YNNKEL (reference sequence). The CDR3 DNA follows: TGTGCCAGCAGCCCCTGGGAGGGGGGAACTGAAGCTTTCTTT. Translating it yields CASSPWEGGTEAFF.

This chain links TRBV4-2 with TRBJ1-2; the D is unclear. This CDR3 comprises 16 residues. Germline values: CDR1 LGHNA, CDR2 YNFKEQ. Deletions cut 2 bases from V and 11 bases from J, with 24 bases between. The CDR3 sequence: CASSQIKAPENLGYTF. CDR3 in DNA: TGTGCCAGCAGCCAAATTAAGGCCCCGGAAAATTTGGGGTACACCTTC.

There are a few counts of this clonotype. This chain joins TRBV20-1 and TRBJ2-1, with TRBD2 matching over 9 bases. The CDR3 is 15 amino acids. CDR1 is DFQATT, CDR2 SNEGSKA, per germline (reference sequence). J lost 7 bases, V lost 3 bases, and 10 bases had no gene match. This CDR3 reads CSARTSGGRRNEQFF. The DNA of the CDR3 is TGCAGTGCTAGGACGAGCGGGGGGCGGCGTAATGAGCAGTTCTTC.

V gene TRBV12-3 or TRBV12-4 combines with J gene TRBJ1-1; TRBD1 might be the D (6 bases). This CDR3 has 16 amino acids. The germline V and J ends were trimmed by 3 bases and 3 bases, with 17 bases remaining between them. Here the CDR3 DNA reads TGTGCCAGCAGTTTTATTATGGGGGACAAAGACACTGAAGCTTTCTTT. Encoded protein: CASSFIMGDKDTEAFF.

For this clonotype: A much larger clone sits a single nucleotide away, making a read error possible. The chain is built from TRBV7-2 and TRBJ2-5; 9 nucleotides align to TRBD2. The J call is in doubt because the DNA end fits TRBJ2-7 better. Germline CDR1 SGHTA, CDR2 FQGNSA. The CDR3 is 15 amino acids. The CDR3 nucleotides read TGTGCCAGCAGCTTAGATGGCGGGGGGGCCTACGAGCAGTACTTC. The encoded protein is CASSLDGGGAYEQYF.

Ten or more counts support this clonotype. This rearrangement joins TRBV4-3 to TRBJ1-2; D unresolved. V was pared by 3 bases and J by 4 bases, with 21 bases between. Germline V gene sequence: CDR1 LGHNA, CDR2 YSLEER. This CDR3 region has 17 residues. CDR3 protein: CASSQGSFGLAAYGYTF. For the CDR3, the DNA is TGCGCCAGCAGCCAGGGGAGTTTTGGGCTCGCGGCCTATGGCTACACCTTC.

The CDR3 nucleotides are TGCGCCAGCAGCCTAACGACAGCGGCCGCGACCTACGAGCAGTACTTC. Translated, it gives CASSLTTAAATYEQYF. The chain uses TRBV4-3 and TRBJ2-7; D could derive from TRBD1 or TRBD2 (5 bases each). The CDR3 spans 16 residues. Trimming removed 4 bases at V and 2 bases at J, with 18 bases between. Germline-derived CDR1 and CDR2 are LGHNA and YSLEER.

The rearrangement joins TRBV20-1 to TRBJ1-1; D perhaps matches TRBD1 (5 bases). CDR1 and CDR2 (germline): DFQATT, SNEGSKA (reference sequence). The V gene lost 5 bases and the J gene lost 10 bases, with 17 bases spanning the gap. The CDR3 extends over 12 amino acids. DNA of the CDR3: TGCAGTGCTGCCCTTTCCCGGGGGATAGCTTTCTTT. It codes for CSAALSRGIAFF.

V is TRBV29-1 and J is TRBJ2-3; D is ambiguous. The CDR3 totals 12 residues. Germline V gene lookup returns CDR1 SQVTM and CDR2 ANQGSEA. V shed 5 bases and J shed 4 bases, with 10 bases lying between them. CDR3 coding DNA: TGCAGCGTTCACGGTGGGGCAGATACGCAGTATTTT. Translation gives CSVHGGADTQYF.

The CDR3 DNA reads as TGTGCCAGCAGTTCGGGGGAATATGGCTACACCTTC. Amino acid sequence: CASSSGEYGYTF. The chain combines TRBV12-3 or TRBV12-4 with TRBJ1-2, with a tentative D call TRBD1 (5 bases). V lost 4 bases, J lost 5 bases, and 8 bases lay in between. This CDR3 spans 12 amino acids.

This clonotype was counted between two and nine times. The genes are TRBV15 and TRBJ2-5, with 12 positions matching TRBD2. The CDR3 sequence is 19 residues long. The V gene end was trimmed by 0 bases and the J gene end by 1 base; junction bases not matched to a gene: 9. Germline V gene lookup returns CDR1 LNHNV and CDR2 YYDKDF (reference sequence). The CDR3 DNA reads TGTGCCACCAGCAGAGATGAGCTAGGACTAGCGGGGACCCAAGAGACCCAGTACTTC. Amino acid sequence: CATSRDELGLAGTQETQYF.

V gene TRBV7-2 combines with J gene TRBJ1-2; 9 nucleotides align to TRBD1. After removal of 1 base from V and 6 bases from J, the junction contained 6 bases not matched to a gene. CDR3 size: 15 residues. The V gene's germline CDR1 is SGHTA and CDR2 FQGNSA. The CDR3 region is CASSLEIQGADGYTF. The CDR3 DNA is TGTGCCAGCAGCTTAGAAATACAGGGGGCGGATGGCTACACCTTC. The full variable domain, rest sourced from reference TRBV7-2 and TRBJ1-2, is GAGVSQSPSNKVTEKGKDVELRCDPISGHTALYWYRQSLGQGLEFLIYFQGNSAPDKSGLPSDRFSAERTGGSVSTLTIQRTQQEDSAVYLCASSLEIQGADGYTFGSGTRLTVV.

This clonotype was seen only a few times. This chain joins TRBV20-1 and TRBJ2-3; 7 positions agree with TRBD2. The CDR3 spans 14 residues. Germline V gene sequence: CDR1 DFQATT, CDR2 SNEGSKA (reference sequence). The V gene end was trimmed by 6 bases and the J gene end by 5 bases; junction bases not matched to a gene: 11. CDR3 sequence: CSAFPAGVRDTQYF. The DNA for the CDR3 is TGCAGTGCGTTTCCGGCGGGGGTTCGAGATACGCAGTATTTT.

This clonotype came up a few times. The chain uses TRBV4-1 and TRBJ2-5; D possibly corresponds to TRBD2 (5 bases). Trimming took 3 bases from V and 4 from J, leaving 15 bases between them. The CDR3 extends over 15 amino acids. Germline CDR1 is MGHRA and CDR2 is YSYEKL. Here the CDR3 reads CASSHVGGSPETQYF. The DNA of the CDR3 is TGCGCCAGCAGCCACGTAGGCGGGTCCCCAGAGACCCAGTACTTC.

This chain uses TRBV20-1 with TRBJ2-3, with D maybe TRBD1 (6 bases). Germline CDR1 reads DFQATT; CDR2 reads SNEGSKA (reference sequence). This CDR3 has 13 amino acids. V lost 6 bases and J 5 bases, leaving 15 bases between the germline ends. CDR3: CSATDTGLDTQYF. The CDR3, as DNA: TGCAGTGCAACAGATACAGGGTTAGATACGCAGTATTTT.

CDR3 nucleotide sequence: TGTGCCAGCAGTGAAGCGCTTATCGACAATGAGCAGTTCTTC. Its protein is CASSEALIDNEQFF. The chain combines TRBV2 with TRBJ2-1; no clear D. From germline, CDR1 is SNHLY and CDR2 FYNNEI. V was clipped by 0 bases and J by 5 bases, with 8 bases between them. CDR3 length: 14 residues.

The J gene is TRBJ2-7, the V gene TRBV29-1, with TRBD2 matching 8 bases. The CDR3 loop spans 16 amino acids. Losses at the gene ends were 4 bases for V and 0 bases for J; bases not matched to a gene: 11. Germline loops: CDR1 SQVTM, CDR2 ANQGSEA. The CDR3 loop reads CSVVVAGGRSSYEQYF. Written as DNA, the CDR3 is TGCAGCGTTGTAGTGGCGGGGGGCAGGAGCTCCTACGAGCAGTACTTC.

This clonotype came up once. The V gene is TRBV5-6, the J gene TRBJ2-2; 10 bases agree with TRBD1. V lost 0 bases, J lost 0 bases, and 2 bases stayed unmatched. The CDR3 spans 17 residues. CDR1 is SGHDT and CDR2 is YYEEEE in the germline V gene. The CDR3 nucleotides are TGTGCCAGCAGCTTGGCGGGACAGGGGCCGAACACCGGGGAGCTGTTTTTT. Protein product: CASSLAGQGPNTGELFF. The full variable domain, rest sourced from reference TRBV5-6 and TRBJ2-2, is DAGVTQSPTHLIKTRGQQVTLRCSPKSGHDTVSWYQQALGQGPQFIFQYYEEEERQRGNFPDRFSGHQFPNYSSELNVNALLLGDSALYLCASSLAGQGPNTGELFFGEGSRLTVL.

This clonotype was counted between two and nine times. This sequence joins TRBV7-9 and TRBJ2-5; D is possibly TRBD2 (5 bases). Trimming stripped 3 bases from V and 7 bases from J, with 12 bases between. CDR3 length: 13 residues. CDR1 is SEHNR, CDR2 FQNEAQ, per germline (reference sequence). The CDR3 loop reads CASSFEDGGTQYF. The CDR3 DNA follows: TGTGCCAGCAGCTTCGAGGACGGAGGGACCCAGTACTTC.

This clonotype was detected a few times. The chain employs TRBV20-1 and TRBJ2-7, with D possibly being TRBD1 (6 bases). V dropped 8 bases and J dropped 3 bases, with 11 bases sitting between them. CDR3 size: 11 residues. CDR1 is DFQATT and CDR2 is SNEGSKA in the germline V gene (reference sequence). As DNA, the CDR3 is TGCAGTCCCAGGGGCAGCTACGAGCAGTACTTC. This encodes CSPRGSYEQYF.

The gene calls are TRBV6-1 and TRBJ1-1; D unclear. The CDR3 covers 13 residues. Trimming removed 6 bases at V and 3 bases at J, with 11 bases between. Germline lookup yields CDR1 MNHNS and CDR2 SASEGT. The CDR3, as DNA: TGTGCCAGCAGAAAAAATAGTGACACTGAAGCTTTCTTT. Protein: CASRKNSDTEAFF.

This chain links TRBV20-1 with TRBJ1-1, with D uncertain. Trimming shortened V by 2 bases and J by 1 base, and 8 bases separated the two germline ends. The CDR3 totals 13 residues. CDR1 DFQATT and CDR2 SNEGSKA come from the germline V gene (reference sequence). The CDR3 DNA follows: TGCAGTGCTAGACCCGACAAGAACACTGAAGCTTTCTTT. Translating gives CSARPDKNTEAFF.

This clonotype was picked up a small number of times. This sequence joins TRBV6-1 and TRBJ1-1, with D possibly being TRBD1 (5 bases). The V and J ends lost 6 bases and 4 bases respectively, with 12 bases between them. The germline V gene has CDR1 MNHNS and CDR2 SASEGT. The CDR3 consists of 13 residues. For the CDR3, the DNA is TGTGCCAGCAGAACGGGGCTAAGCACTGAAGCTTTCTTT. Protein sequence: CASRTGLSTEAFF.

The CDR3 nucleotides are TGTGCCAGCAGCCTCGCTGGACAGGCTTACGAGACCCAGTACTTC. Translating it yields CASSLAGQAYETQYF. The V and J genes are TRBV7-2 and TRBJ2-5; 7 bases align to TRBD1. The ends lost 5 bases at V and 5 bases at J; junction bases unmatched: 11. Germline assignment: CDR1 SGHTA and CDR2 FQGNSA. The CDR3 runs 15 residues.

The chain couples TRBV7-6 to TRBJ2-1; D remains ambiguous. The CDR3 runs 12 residues. Germline CDR1 is SGHVS and CDR2 is FNYEAQ. Trimming left V 2 bases short and J 5 bases short, with 4 bases between. In nucleotides, the CDR3 is TGTGCCAGCAGCTTATCGCACAATGAGCAGTTCTTC. This translates into CASSLSHNEQFF.

V is TRBV6-5 and J is TRBJ1-2; the D is unclear. The germline V and J ends were trimmed by 2 bases and 4 bases, with 11 bases remaining between them. This CDR3 comprises 14 residues. Per germline, CDR1 MNHEY and CDR2 SVGAGI. The DNA of the CDR3 is TGTGCCAGCAGTTACACGATGGGAACCTATGGCTACACCTTC. It encodes CASSYTMGTYGYTF.

The sample holds a few counts of this clonotype. This chain links TRBV6-2 or TRBV6-3 with TRBJ2-1, with 7 nucleotides matching TRBD2. The CDR3 runs to 15 residues. V shed 2 bases and J 6 bases; nucleotides not matched to a gene: 7. Germline V gene lookup returns CDR1 MNHEY and CDR2 SVGEGT. CDR3 sequence: CASSYPWGEGNEQFF. CDR3 nucleotide sequence: TGTGCCAGCAGTTACCCGTGGGGGGAGGGCAATGAGCAGTTCTTC.